This T cell receptor (beta chain) was recovered during a study of cytomegalovirus exposure and HLA in healthy donors. Regarding the study as a whole: Reportedly, fewer N-insertions than the roughly 700-donor mean appeared in an Asian-associated ancestry cluster in a later analysis. TCR beta chain V- and J-gene trimming was linked, in a later analysis, to a missense variant in DCLRE1C.

As for this clone: Its antigen is not identified. One end of the junction fails to match germline, which may point to a read error.

The CDR3 contains 13 residues. Germline V CDR1 and CDR2: SNHLY, FYNNEI. Both 60 Vbeta primers and 13 Jbeta primers went into the PCR. Generated by immunoSEQ multiplex PCR, the TCRdb table keeps only in-frame clones and is missing some. The sample carries 150,000 to 200,000 clones, less than 80% recorded once. What was sequenced was PBMCs. This TCR derives from a middle-aged man in good health and CMV-seronegative. V is TRBV2 and J is TRBJ2-7; D possibly corresponds to TRBD2 (6 bases). CDR3 region: CASSEQRSAVEGF. The DNA for the CDR3 is TGTGCCAGCAGTGAACAAAGGTCTGCCGTGGAGGGCTTC.